This T cell receptor beta chain was obtained from a study of cytomegalovirus exposure and HLA in healthy donors (TCRdb year 2017). Regarding the research as a whole: An earlier analysis of 587 of the donors reported 250 to 350 Gb of sequence data and some 100 million unique TCR beta sequences from 150 million to 200 million T cells. An early release that covered about 600 HLA-typed donors contained approximately 290 gigabases of sequencing data and 85 million to 100 million unique TCR sequences. The genetic ancestry cluster associated with self-reported Caucasian donors included approximately 85% of the 350 to 500 genotyped donors. The study was designed to test whether signatures of past pathogen exposure could be identified by cataloging public T cell receptors. The study profiled the T cell repertoires of some 610 subjects by immunosequencing and related them to cytomegalovirus serostatus. In addition to the first cohort of roughly 700 subjects, a separate validation cohort of 130 or so different subjects was used. To predict cytomegalovirus infection status, the study combined high-throughput TCR immunosequencing, statistical association of individual TCRs with disease status, and machine learning. In a later analysis, previously published TCR beta repertoires from 550 to 700 donors were re-analyzed and high-resolution HLA genotyping was added so that TCR occurrence patterns could be studied. Rather than drawing on any new phenotypic data, the later analysis identified candidate immune exposures from TCR beta sequences and the way those sequences occurred across donors. To decide whether each TCR beta V gene segment behaved as functional or pseudogenic, an earlier analysis of 587 of the donors relied on high-throughput TCR beta sequencing. Donor age, sex, ethnicity and CMV serostatus were compiled alongside the repertoire data. In a later genetic analysis, genome-wide SNP genotypes for about 55% of the roughly 700 donors were used, and that subset was treated as a discovery cohort. Every repertoire in the discovery cohort had been generated on one and the same sequencing platform. HLA typing included class I and class II loci at four-digit resolution. The number of typed donors differed by locus: roughly 620-630 for A, B, C, DRB1 and DQB1; 500 to 550 for DQA1; 606 for DPA1; and roughly 450 for DPB1. Five DR-DQ haplotypes were handled as single units for association and clustering because linkage in the cohort was strong. Among roughly 400 genotyped donors of the cohort, an average of roughly 230,000 unique TCR beta nucleotide sequences was sequenced per donor, of which roughly 17% were non-productive.

The cohort comprised 550 to 700 healthy bone marrow donors. Cohort members were all nominally healthy when sampled, although unrecorded immune exposures were likely present. The donor was CMV seronegative and was included in the group of around 320 seronegative cohort members. A peripheral blood sample was collected from each donor, and TCR beta sequencing was performed on peripheral blood mononuclear cells. The Qiagen DNeasy Blood Extraction Kit was used to extract genomic DNA from the blood cell samples. Concerning this clone: Its antigen remains undetermined. No quality values exist for individual bases; no much larger clone is one base distant.

Its CDR3 holds 15 amino acids, cysteine through phenylalanine. The sequence is cut down to CDR3 DNA, 45 bases in frame from base 1. As encoded in the germline V gene, CDR1 is SGDLS while CDR2 is YYNGEE. Relative to germline, V is missing 5 bases and J is missing 3 bases, with 9 bases of the junction outside any gene match. The library came from the immunoSEQ multiplex PCR assay. For the multiplex PCR, a mixture combining 60 forward primers for TCR Vbeta segments and 13 reverse primers for TCR Jbeta segments was used. The CDR3 region of rearranged TCR beta genes was amplified from genomic DNA with a multiplex PCR assay. The amplified TCR beta libraries were sequenced on the Illumina HiSeq System as 87-base-pair reads. On the study's bioinformatics: In a later analysis, around 80 million unique TCR beta chains were counted across the roughly 670 repertoires, and about 9.9 million of these chains were shared by at least two donors. A nearest-neighbor algorithm error-corrected the raw reads and collapsed the reads into unique sequences, merging closely related sequences to remove PCR and sequencing errors. V, D and J gene segments were assigned by aligning CDR3 sequences to IMGT reference sequences. Each retained sequence needed at least a six-nucleotide match to both a V gene segment and a J gene segment. Rearrangements were called productive when the CDR3 lacked stop codons and stayed in frame with V and J; all others were non-productive. CDR3 was defined by IMGT convention, running from the second conserved V-encoded cysteine to the conserved J-encoded phenylalanine. The earlier analysis of 500 to 600 of the donors excluded sequences that lacked an unambiguous match to a single V gene segment. In an earlier analysis of some 590 of the donors, V segments were called functional above 56.7% productive rearrangements and were called segregating when the between-donor standard deviation exceeded 5%. To diagnose cytomegalovirus status from the catalog of TCR beta chain sequences, a statistical classification framework was built. In a later analysis, TCR nucleotide sequences were compared against IMGT/GENE-DB human TR gene sequences so that V and J genes could be assigned. In a later analysis, CDR3 sequences and most-parsimonious VDJ recombination scenarios were assigned using the TCRdist pipeline. A later analysis defined each TCR beta chain by its CDR3 amino acid sequence plus V-gene family, and excluded reads lacking a unique V-gene family. In a later analysis, 500 to 700 highly shared, low-generation-probability nucleotide sequences were removed to address suspected cross-contamination and a sequencing artifact. For each public chain, a later analysis derived a clonal expansion index from normalized ranks of inferred template counts within each repertoire. In a later analysis, generation probabilities were computed using a VDJ recombination model fitted to out-of-frame rearrangements, and the results were checked against IGoR. A later analysis scored TCR-TCR, TCR-HLA and TCR-CMV co-occurrence with hypergeometric tests, applying a repertoire-size bias correction to TCR pairs. A later analysis estimated false discovery rates by permuting HLA or CMV assignments 20 times. In a later analysis, co-occurring TCRs were grouped using DBSCAN, and TCRdist sequence similarity was added for clustering within HLA-allele-positive subsets. Co-occurrence clustering excluded repertoires with fewer than 30,000 or more than 120,000 public chains, plus five with anomalous nucleotide sharing. TCRdb limited this immuneACCESS table to in-frame rearrangements with V and J called. A share of clones is missing; checked studies link under half to unresolved V genes, and the rest is unexplained. The DNA was the basis for D and trimming; V, J and clone size are from that table. In all, the sample holds roughly 170,000 clones, and approximately 82% of those were seen once. The biggest ten clones account for about 2% of the sample.

The paper's findings and limits, for the study overall: In a later analysis, the rate of TCR association differed among HLA loci, with DRB1 alleles having the most associated TCRs and HLA-C alleles having the fewest. The 87-base-pair reads could not distinguish some IMGT-functional V segments, including TRBV6-2 and TRBV6-3, so those segments were excluded. In a later analysis, HLA-associated TCR beta chains were found to be more clonally expanded and to have lower generation probabilities than equally common non-associated chains. V-gene and J-gene trimming of TCR beta chains was associated with a missense DCLRE1C variant in a later genetic analysis, and the association was replicated in an independent cohort. A later analysis found that most CMV-associated TCR beta chains appeared HLA-restricted, with HLA associations seemingly driven largely by CMV exposure. A group of highly shared sequence variants was considered likely to be a technical artifact of the sequencing pipeline. A further reported finding was that TCR beta sequences accurately predicted the HLA-A and HLA-B alleles for most subjects in the first cohort. The classifier was reported to diagnose cytomegalovirus status with high specificity and sensitivity in both the original and validation cohorts. The cohort was sequenced for TCR beta chains only, and without alpha or paired-chain data the features that could be detected were limited. Correlated functional status among segregating V segments might reflect linkage disequilibrium, but an unknown experimental factor could not be ruled out. A total of roughly 160 TCR beta chains were listed by the study as associated with cytomegalovirus. It was suggested by the authors that the approach could potentially be generalized to other disease states and immunological phenotypes. Because HLA typing was missing for some donors at each locus, association tests included only the typed subset. Immune exposure information for the cohort was limited to CMV serostatus. The presence/absence analyses assumed that sequencing depth was roughly uniform across donors, and that assumption may not be true. Roughly 15 rarely observed V segments, including chromosome 9 orphons, were excluded from the earlier analysis of almost 600 of the donors because counts were too low. At a false discovery rate of 0.05, a later analysis linked some 17,000 TCR beta sequences to specific HLA alleles. Most TCR sequences were observed very rarely across donors, whereas some public TCRs were present in many individuals. In a later genetic analysis, fewer N-insertions in productive TCRs were reported among donors in an Asian-associated ancestry cluster than the 666-donor mean. Assigning TCR associations to individual alleles was difficult when HLA alleles, especially DR and DQ, strongly co-occurred. In vitro tests confirmed that three of the cytomegalovirus-associated TCR beta chains recognize cytomegalovirus antigens. An earlier analysis of approximately 590 of the donors showed that most TCR beta V segments appeared in productive rearrangements either about 87% or about 30% of the time, which broadly matched IMGT annotations. In a later analysis, several top co-occurrence clusters were reported to appear linked to parvovirus B19, influenza, CMV and Epstein-Barr virus.

This sequence originates from a woman in her 30s in good health and CMV-seronegative. Here the chain combines TRBV9 and TRBJ2-7; 9 of the junction bases match TRBD2. The specimen sequenced was PBMCs. The CDR3 reads CASRTFSGSIYEQYF. The DNA sequence reads TGTGCCAGCAGGACCTTTAGCGGGAGTATCTACGAGCAGTACTTC.